This T cell receptor beta chain was captured by sequencing in a study of CD8 T cells in ankylosing spondylitis. Study-wide results and caveats: Earlier studies detected some motif variants in reactive arthritis synovial fluid and blood. Peripheral blood samples showed relatively rare disease-linked clones, and these clones were CD8+. Blood of patients with ankylosing spondylitis appeared to be characterized by a TCR beta motif of several highly homologous variants.

It was by quantitative 5'-RACE with molecular barcodes that TCR beta libraries were made. In TCRdb, the 5' RACE reads were re-called with MiXCR into one record per CDR3 protein. The sample contains about 540,000 distinct CDR3 sequences, more than 9.5% of which appear only once. This clonotype has a handful of counts. Its specificity is not known. Trimming took 1 base from V and 4 from J; bases not matched to a gene: 4. CDR3 length equals 14 residues. CDR1 SQVTM and CDR2 ANQGSEA come from the germline V gene. Sequences were obtained from blood, either unsorted or a sorted T cell fraction (not recorded which). The chain uses TRBV29-1 and TRBJ1-1, with TRBD1 identical over 9 bases. This clonotype originated in a male donor with ankylosing spondylitis. The CDR3 sequence: CSVEGGQGSTEAFF. In DNA, the CDR3 is TGCAGCGTTGAAGGGGGACAGGGCAGCACTGAAGCTTTCTTT.